Reported below is one T cell receptor (beta chain). This clonotype was detected many times. The clone's antigen remains unknown. No clone much larger than this one lies a single base away; base qualities are absent. The source of the sample is a study of molecular identifiers for immune sequencing clone quantification (dated by TCRdb to 2016 to 2019). In the study overall: For a replicate experiment, the RNA from either 20,000 or 100,000 naive CD8 T cells was divided into five aliquots, and four of those aliquots went on to sequencing. The study was a methods study using CD8 T cells to benchmark molecular-identifier clustering-based TCR repertoire sequencing (MIDCIRS) and TCR RNA copy counting. What the research found in general, with its limitations: Naive libraries contained spiked-in Jurkat TCR RNA (around ten copies' worth), which is not part of the donor repertoire. The sizes of highly expanded clones could end up underestimated when identical TCR molecules share a barcode. About 3.1 recovered TCR RNA copies per cell were obtained by modeling, versus about 9 by digital PCR, implying a capture efficiency of about 30%. Spiked-in Jurkat TCR RNA equivalent to a single cell was reported to be detectable even among approximately 900,000 naive CD8 T cells. Without barcode sub-clustering, chimeric consensus sequences inflated TCR diversity; chimeras reached as high as 47%. Clones above 20 RNA copies held over 97% of molecules in CMV-specific effector cells but under 1% in naive cells.

The germline V gene supplies CDR1 MNHEY and CDR2 SVGAGI. V lost 5 bases and J lost 4 bases, and the count of bases not matched to a germline gene is 1. The cysteine opens and the phenylalanine closes a CDR3 of 14 amino acids. Of all the DNA, just the CDR3 is kept, 42 bases in frame from base 1. Libraries came from PCR. The listed sequencing device is Illumina HiSeq 4000. Preparation of bulk TCR libraries followed a previously described approach, with the TCR primers listed in Table S5. Total RNA was purified with the Qiagen AllPrep DNA/RNA kit. Reads from multiple sequencing runs of the same library were pooled before analysis. In the paper's pipeline: Reads were retained only if their TCR constant sequence matched exactly, and those retained reads were trimmed to 150 nt and grouped according to their 12-nt molecular barcodes. Reads within each barcode group were sub-clustered using a 15% Levenshtein threshold, and quality-weighted consensus sequences were constructed for each RNA molecule. Non-functional sequences were excluded, and lower-count sequences lying one edit away from another sequence were also excluded. On the basis of fitting two negative binomial distributions, barcode sub-clusters with fewer than 20% of the maximum read count were discarded. TCRdb cleaned the public reads at Q25 with fastp, built clones with MiXCR and kept in-frame beta chains. Each entry merges the rows of one CDR3 protein and shows their most common DNA and genes. The V and J calls shown here were made by TCRdb, not taken from the authors' results. A total of 600,000 to 650,000 distinct CDR3 sequences appear in this sample, roughly 21% of them only once. The ten largest clones capture around 0.86% of the sample.

Naive CD8 T cell libraries were made from approximately 20,000 to 1,000,000 sorted cells using 10%, 30% or 50% of purified RNA. On a BD FACSAria II, naive CD8 T cells were FACS-sorted as CD8+CD4-CCR7+CD45RA+ and collected into RLT Plus buffer. Detection sensitivity was tested by spiking Jurkat RNA equal to roughly nine TCR copies' worth into samples containing roughly 19,000-1,000,000 naive CD8 T cells. CD8 T cells were enriched using RosetteSep CD8+ T Cell Enrichment Cocktail and Ficoll-Paque, and the enriched cells then underwent ACK red cell lysis. The clonotype comes from a human donor in good health. Some libraries in this study had Jurkat cell RNA spiked in. The chain uses TRBV6-5 and TRBJ2-3; the junction holds 12 bases that match TRBD2. Sequenced material: naive CD8+ T cells from blood, with Jurkat cell RNA spiked in. The cell subset or site label on this specimen signifies: FACS-sorted CD8+CD4-CCR7+CD45RA+ naive T cells. The nucleotide sequence reads as follows: TGTGCCAGCAGTCGACTAGCGGGGGCAGATACGCAGTATTTT. Its translation reads: CASSRLAGADTQYF.